This TCR beta chain was retrieved from a study of cytomegalovirus exposure and HLA in healthy donors. No CMV serostatus entry exists for this donor. The CDR3 is 11 residues long. Germline V lookup: CDR1 DFQATT, CDR2 SNEGSKA (reference sequence). The PCR used 60 Vbeta and 13 Jbeta primers. The repertoire was sequenced with immunoSEQ multiplex PCR; TCRdb's copy has only in-frame clones and lacks some. The sample lists some 150,000 clones, 70% to 75% occurring once. The sequencing input was PBMCs. The J gene is TRBJ2-5, the V gene TRBV20-1, with D perhaps TRBD2 (6 bases). The receptor was derived from a human donor in good health. The CDR3 nucleotides read TGCAGCGGGGGAATCCAAGAGACCCAGTACTTC. It codes for CSGGIQETQYF.